The clone carrying this T cell receptor (beta chain) was observed many times. Antigen specificity is unknown. Molecular-barcoded quantitative 5'-RACE produced these TCR beta libraries. TCRdb called the 5' RACE reads again in MiXCR, with one record for every CDR3 protein. The data contain 500,000 to 650,000 distinct CDR3 sequences, over 4% of them singletons. V lost 0 bases and J 3 bases, leaving 15 bases between the germline ends. The CDR3 runs 17 residues. CDR1 is MNHEY and CDR2 is SVGAGI in the germline V gene. The source of the sample is a study of CD8 T cells in ankylosing spondylitis. Whole-study findings and limits: Several of the motif variants were reported before in synovial fluid and blood from reactive arthritis. Reportedly, matched ankylosing spondylitis synovial fluid was significantly enriched for disease-linked clones. Disease-associated clonotypes exhibited CD8+ identity and were relatively infrequent in peripheral blood. What seemed typical of ankylosing spondylitis blood was a TCR beta motif built from several highly homologous variants.

The receptor was isolated from a male donor with ankylosing spondylitis. The V gene is TRBV6-5, the J gene TRBJ2-4; D remains unclear. Sequenced sample: blood, either unsorted or a sorted T cell fraction (not recorded which). As DNA, the CDR3 is TGTGCCAGCAGTTACTCGAAGGTGGCTTTGGTCAAAAACATTCAGTACTTC. Translation gives CASSYSKVALVKNIQYF.